Listed below are T cell receptor beta chains from one sample, sequenced in a study of T cells in Graves' hyperthyroidism and ophthalmopathy. One entry per CDR3 protein, called by TCRdb with MiXCR from the multiplex PCR reads. The sample has a few hundred thousand distinct CDR3 sequences; roughly 25% are singletons. The sequenced sample consisted of blood. The receptors derive from a man in his forties or fifties with Graves' hyperthyroidism. Both conserved end residues are part of each CDR3. Fields, in order: clone size, V gene, J gene, D gene, CDR3 protein, CDR3 DNA. The D gene is left open where the match is weak. Expanded clones get a size class; other rows say once, few or many, or leave the size out.

clone size: many
V gene: TRBV27
J gene: TRBJ1-1
D gene: NA
CDR3 protein: CASSAAWGNTEAFF
CDR3 DNA: TGTGCCAGCAGCGCTGCCTGGGGAAACACTGAAGCTTTCTTT

clone size: NA
V gene: TRBV7-2
J gene: TRBJ2-7
D gene: NA
CDR3 protein: CASSVGSQSSYGQYF
CDR3 DNA: TGTGCCAGCAGCGTAGGGAGTCAGAGCTCCTACGGGCAGTACTTC

clone size: NA
V gene: TRBV19
J gene: TRBJ2-4
D gene: NA
CDR3 protein: CASLGAGAKNIQYF
CDR3 DNA: TGTGCCAGTTTGGGTGCGGGGGCCAAAAACATTCAGTACTTC

clone size: many
V gene: TRBV12-3/TRBV12-4
J gene: TRBJ2-3
D gene: TRBD2
CDR3 protein: CASSLIAGGDTQYF
CDR3 DNA: TGTGCCAGCAGTTTGATAGCGGGAGGAGATACGCAGTATTTT

clone size: many
V gene: TRBV28
J gene: TRBJ2-7
D gene: NA
CDR3 protein: CASSLRYSYEQYF
CDR3 DNA: TGTGCCAGCAGTTTACGTTACTCCTACGAGCAGTACTTC

clone size: NA
V gene: TRBV5-1
J gene: TRBJ2-7
D gene: TRBD2
CDR3 protein: CASSPGDYSYEQYF
CDR3 DNA: TGCGCCAGCAGCCCGGGGGACTACTCCTACGAGCAGTACTTC

clone size: NA
V gene: TRBV2
J gene: TRBJ2-3
D gene: TRBD1
CDR3 protein: CASSDSGQGADTQYF
CDR3 DNA: TGTGCCAGCAGTGACTCGGGACAGGGGGCAGATACGCAGTATTTT

clone size: many
V gene: TRBV3-1
J gene: TRBJ1-1
D gene: NA
CDR3 protein: CASSRPGFEAFF
CDR3 DNA: TGTGCCAGCAGCCGCCCGGGATTTGAAGCTTTCTTT

clone size: few
V gene: TRBV18
J gene: TRBJ2-3
D gene: NA
CDR3 protein: CASSPPNGDTQYF
CDR3 DNA: TGTGCCAGCTCACCACCTAACGGGGATACGCAGTATTTT

clone size: NA
V gene: TRBV5-5
J gene: TRBJ1-5
D gene: NA
CDR3 protein: CASSSDGRGNQPQHF
CDR3 DNA: TGTGCCAGCAGCTCGGACGGGAGAGGCAATCAGCCCCAGCATTTT

clone size: many
V gene: TRBV6-6
J gene: TRBJ2-5
D gene: TRBD1
CDR3 protein: CASSYGDRVDTQYF
CDR3 DNA: TGTGCCAGCAGTTACGGGGACAGGGTGGATACCCAGTACTTC

clone size: NA
V gene: TRBV20-1
J gene: TRBJ2-7
D gene: NA
CDR3 protein: CSATDEGHEQYF
CDR3 DNA: TGCAGTGCGACGGATGAGGGCCACGAGCAGTACTTC

clone size: NA
V gene: TRBV6-1
J gene: TRBJ2-1
D gene: TRBD2
CDR3 protein: CASSGTTPYNEQFF
CDR3 DNA: TGTGCCAGCTCAGGGACTACACCCTACAATGAGCAGTTCTTC

clone size: many
V gene: TRBV11-2
J gene: TRBJ2-1
D gene: NA
CDR3 protein: CASSLAGVVYNEQFF
CDR3 DNA: TGTGCCAGCAGCTTAGCGGGAGTCGTCTACAATGAGCAGTTCTTC

clone size: many
V gene: TRBV6-6
J gene: TRBJ2-7
D gene: NA
CDR3 protein: CASSYSIGLDYEQYF
CDR3 DNA: TGTGCCAGCAGTTACTCGATAGGGCTCGACTACGAGCAGTACTTC

clone size: NA
V gene: TRBV27
J gene: TRBJ1-6
D gene: TRBD1
CDR3 protein: CASSLTQTGYNSPLHF
CDR3 DNA: TGTGCCAGCAGCCTTACCCAGACAGGGTACAATTCACCCCTCCACTTT

clone size: NA
V gene: TRBV6-1
J gene: TRBJ2-5
D gene: NA
CDR3 protein: CASSEIRGETQYF
CDR3 DNA: TGTGCCAGCAGTGAAATTAGGGGAGAGACCCAGTACTTC

clone size: few
V gene: TRBV20-1
J gene: TRBJ2-7
D gene: NA
CDR3 protein: CSARTPSEQYF
CDR3 DNA: TGCAGTGCTAGGACTCCTAGCGAGCAGTACTTC

clone size: few
V gene: TRBV27
J gene: TRBJ2-5
D gene: NA
CDR3 protein: CASSFVAGQETQYF
CDR3 DNA: TGTGCCAGCAGTTTTGTGGCGGGACAGGAGACCCAGTACTTC

clone size: few
V gene: TRBV7-9
J gene: TRBJ2-1
D gene: NA
CDR3 protein: CASLSGLSNEQFF
CDR3 DNA: TGTGCCAGCCTTTCGGGACTGAGCAATGAGCAGTTCTTC

clone size: few
V gene: TRBV6-1
J gene: TRBJ2-7
D gene: NA
CDR3 protein: CASSRADRAPEKTYEQYF
CDR3 DNA: TGTGCCAGCAGCCGCGCCGACAGAGCCCCTGAGAAAACCTACGAGCAGTACTTC

clone size: few
V gene: TRBV3-1
J gene: TRBJ1-2
D gene: NA
CDR3 protein: CASSQVFRREVSGYTF
CDR3 DNA: TGTGCCAGCAGCCAAGTATTCAGAAGGGAAGTATCTGGCTACACCTTC

clone size: NA
V gene: TRBV6-7
J gene: TRBJ2-1
D gene: NA
CDR3 protein: CASSYSGRAGTGPDEQFF
CDR3 DNA: TGTGCCAGCAGTTACTCAGGAAGGGCGGGAACAGGGCCCGATGAGCAGTTCTTC

clone size: many
V gene: TRBV28
J gene: TRBJ2-1
D gene: NA
CDR3 protein: CASSLAPGEQFF
CDR3 DNA: TGTGCCAGCAGTCTGGCCCCTGGTGAGCAGTTCTTC

clone size: NA
V gene: TRBV19
J gene: TRBJ2-7
D gene: NA
CDR3 protein: CASSIFPFYEQYF
CDR3 DNA: TGTGCCAGTAGTATTTTCCCCTTCTACGAGCAGTACTTC

clone size: many
V gene: TRBV7-9
J gene: TRBJ2-7
D gene: NA
CDR3 protein: CASSLAGLTGPGEQYF
CDR3 DNA: TGTGCCAGCAGCTTAGCTGGGTTGACAGGTCCTGGGGAGCAGTACTTC

clone size: many
V gene: TRBV3-1
J gene: TRBJ2-1
D gene: NA
CDR3 protein: CASSQVRGNYYNEQFF
CDR3 DNA: TGTGCCAGCAGCCAAGTAAGGGGAAACTACTACAATGAGCAGTTCTTC

clone size: many
V gene: TRBV7-3
J gene: TRBJ2-4
D gene: NA
CDR3 protein: CASSLMSGPKNIQYF
CDR3 DNA: TGTGCCAGCAGCTTAATGTCGGGACCCAAAAACATTCAGTACTTC